The source of this T cell receptor (beta chain) is a study of CD8+ T cells in alopecia areata. cDNA reverse transcribed from extracted RNA served as the sequencing template. Assay: immunoSEQ multiplex PCR; the TCRdb copy retains only in-frame clones and omits some. The table lists about 220,000 clones, under 60% of them singletons, with about 1.4% in the top ten. The CDR3 has 16 amino acids. Germline CDR1 is SGHTA and CDR2 is FQGNSA. The J segment lost 4 bases and the V segment lost 4 bases, leaving 3 bases of the junction unmatched. This clone occurred a few times. Its antigen is not known. Study-wide findings and caveats: Lesional scalp, notably in alopecia totalis/universalis, had clonality above that of normal scalp. During tofacitinib treatment, many expanded lesional clones remained in scalp and blood.

The treatment denotes: oral pan-JAK inhibitor, 5-10 mg twice daily. Alopecia areata patients had lesional scalp punch biopsies and peripheral blood taken from them. PBMCs provided sorted CD4+ and CD8+ T cells. The rearrangement uses TRBV7-2 and TRBJ2-3; 15 bases match TRBD2. The source was CD4+ T cells sorted from blood, collected at week 4, from a patient treated with tofacitinib. The source of this sequence is a human donor with alopecia areata. The DNA for the CDR3 is TGTGCCAGCAGCTGGACTAGCGGGGGGGCCTCAGATACGCAGTATTTT. Translation gives CASSWTSGGASDTQYF.